This T cell receptor (beta chain) was documented in a study of vaccination effects on CD4 cells after COVID-19. Germline V CDR1 and CDR2: SGHKS, YYEKEE (reference sequence). V was clipped by 4 bases and J by 4 bases; unmatched bases: 5. CDR3 length: 14 residues. The protocol was immunoSEQ multiplex PCR, while the TCRdb copy is restricted to in-frame clones and leaves out a portion. The table has around 83,000 clones, around 70% seen once. Comments on this clone: Its specificity is unknown.

Findings and caveats of the study: Healthy vaccinees had only 1 of 255 vaccine-induced clones cross-react with common cold coronaviruses.

Antigen-specific CD4+ T cells were expanded (with viral peptide pools) by the ViraFEST assay ahead of sequencing. Culture lasted around eleven days before CD4+ T cell isolation. V gene TRBV5-5 combines with J gene TRBJ2-1; 7 bases line up with TRBD2. The input for sequencing was CD4+ T cells from PBMCs cultured with HCoV-229E spike peptides, taken before COVID-19 vaccination. This TCR was sampled from a human donor who received a COVID-19 vaccine. This chain's CDR3 is CASSRDGRYNEQFF. CDR3 nucleotide sequence: TGTGCCAGCAGCCGGGACGGGAGGTACAATGAGCAGTTCTTC. Variable domain in full (rest from reference TRBV5-5 and TRBJ2-1): DAGVTQSPTHLIKTRGQQVTLRCSPISGHKSVSWYQQVLGQGPQFIFQYYEKEERGRGNFPDRFSARQFPNYSSELNVNALLLGDSALYLCASSRDGRYNEQFFGPGTRLTVL.